A selection of T cell receptor beta chains follows, all from one sample in a study of patients and donors after allogeneic stem cell transplantation. TCRdb re-analysed the RT-PCR reads in MiXCR, keeping a single row per CDR3 protein. The table includes more than 850,000 distinct CDR3 sequences, about a sixth detected once. Sequenced material: blood, either unsorted or a sorted T cell fraction (not recorded which). Receptors originate from a human donor who was either an allogeneic HSCT recipient or a stem cell or donor lymphocyte infusion donor (not recorded which). It is not recorded whose cells these are; they may come from a transplant donor. Both conserved end residues are part of each CDR3. D genes are given only for firm matches. Not all rows give a size; the values are once, few, many and, for expanded clones, a class.

>TRBJ2-2|TRBV2|TRBD2|.
TGTGCCAGCAGTGAAGCGGGGACTAGCGGGAGCGGACCCGGGGAGCTGTTTTTT
CASSEAGTSGSGPGELFF
>TRBJ2-1|TRBV9|.|.
TGTGCCAGCAGCGTTCTAGCGAGCTCCTACAATGAGCAGTTCTTC
CASSVLASSYNEQFF
>TRBJ2-7|TRBV6-5|TRBD2|few
TGTTCGAGCGGGAGGGTACCTTGGGAGCAGTACTTC
CSSGRVPWEQYF
>TRBJ2-7|TRBV2|TRBD1|once
TGTGCCAGCAGTCAAGGGGGGACAGGCTCCTACGAGCAGTACTTC
CASSQGGTGSYEQYF
>TRBJ2-2|TRBV5-1|TRBD2|.
TGCGCCAGCAGCTTGTTATTTCTAGCGGGAGGATCCGGGGAGCTGTTTTTT
CASSLLFLAGGSGELFF
>TRBJ2-7|TRBV13|TRBD2|.
TGTGCCAGCAGCTTAAGTGAGGGAGGGGTGATCGAGCAGTACTTC
CASSLSEGGVIEQYF
>TRBJ2-7|TRBV6-6|TRBD1|.
TGTGCCAGCAGCCCCGGGACAGGGATCGAGCAGTACTTC
CASSPGTGIEQYF
>TRBJ2-7|TRBV11-2|.|.
TGTGCCAGCACCTTGGTTCCTGGCTCCTACGAGCAGTACTTC
CASTLVPGSYEQYF
>TRBJ2-3|TRBV5-1|.|few
TGCGCCAGCAGCGCCCGGTCGGGGGCTGGGACAGATACGCAGTATTTT
CASSARSGAGTDTQYF
>TRBJ2-5|TRBV12-3/TRBV12-4|TRBD2|.
TGTGCCAGCAGCCGAACCGGACTAGCGGGGAGTGAGACCCAGTACTTC
CASSRTGLAGSETQYF
>TRBJ2-7|TRBV5-5|TRBD2|.
TGTGCCAGCAGCCGAGGACTAGCGGGAGGGTACTCCTACGAGCAGTACTTC
CASSRGLAGGYSYEQYF
>TRBJ2-7|TRBV12-3/TRBV12-4|.|.
TGTGCCAGCAGTCCCCGAGGGGGGAGGAACTACGAGCAGTACTTC
CASSPRGGRNYEQYF
>TRBJ2-2|TRBV4-1|TRBD1|few
TGCGCCAGCAGCCCTTACAGGGGTAGGAACACCGGGGAGCTGTTTTTT
CASSPYRGRNTGELFF